This TCR beta chain was observed in a study of low-dose radiotherapy and immunotherapy resistance in tumors. As for the study in general: Cohort 1 was treated with 0.5 Gy per fraction at 2-week intervals, amounting to 6.5 Gy overall.

TRAV- and TRBV-specific primers, spanning alpha and beta chains, primed first-strand cDNA. It was with a constant-region primer and a V-primer adapter that TCRs were amplified over around 18 PCR cycles. The mRNA that was isolated underwent amplification by in vitro transcription. TCRdb passed the reads through MiXCR, listing each CDR3 protein once. This table has 60,000 to 90,000 distinct CDR3 sequences, around 30% appearing once. This clonotype was seen only a few times. J gave up 5 bases and V 4 bases, and 7 bases lay outside the gene matches. CDR1 SNHLY and CDR2 FYNNEI come from the germline V gene. The CDR3 has 14 residues. Indicated time point: before trial treatment.

The sequence was obtained from a female donor with ovarian cancer. V usage is TRBV2 and J usage is TRBJ2-7, with 8 bases identical to TRBD1. The starting material was PBMCs, obtained before treatment. The CDR3 sequence: CASSGWTGQDEQYF. In nucleotides, the CDR3 is TGTGCCAGCAGTGGCTGGACAGGGCAAGACGAGCAGTACTTC. Looking up the rest from reference TRBV2 and TRBJ2-7 gives the full variable domain: EPEVTQTPSHQVTQMGQEVILRCVPISNHLYFYWYRQILGQKVEFLVSFYNNEISEKSEIFDDQFSVERPDGSNFTLKIRSTKLEDSAMYFCASSGWTGQDEQYFGPGTRLTVT.